A single sample gave rise to the 23 T cell receptor beta chains below, sequenced in a study of cytomegalovirus exposure and HLA in healthy donors. A multiplex PCR was run with 60 Vbeta primers and 13 Jbeta primers. Sequencing was performed with immunoSEQ multiplex PCR; in TCRdb, only in-frame clones are kept and a portion is missing. Its clone listing holds 70,000 or so clones. Sequencing input: PBMCs. The receptors come from a man aged 40-50 years in good health and CMV-seronegative.

The chain is built from TRBV28 and TRBJ1-5; 8 bases fit TRBD1. Germline assignment: CDR1 MDHEN and CDR2 SYDVKM. The CDR3 extends over 18 amino acids. Losses at the gene ends were 5 bases for V and 2 bases for J; bases not matched to a gene: 14. In DNA form, the CDR3 reads TGTGCCAGCAGTCGGGGGACTGGCCAGGGGGCTGGCAATCAGCCCCAGCATTTT. It codes for CASSRGTGQGAGNQPQHF.

V and J are TRBV28 and TRBJ1-4, with 9 bases lining up with TRBD1. J was trimmed by 5 bases and V by 6 bases; bases with no gene match: 7. Germline assignment: CDR1 MDHEN and CDR2 SYDVKM. This CDR3 has 15 residues. The CDR3 loop is CASSGTGGVNEKLFF. In DNA, the CDR3 is TGTGCCAGCAGCGGAACAGGGGGCGTAAATGAAAAACTGTTTTTT. Supplemented by reference TRBV28 and TRBJ1-4, the full variable domain reads DVKVTQSSRYLVKRTGEKVFLECVQDMDHENMFWYRQDPGLGLRLIYFSYDVKMKEKGDIPEGYSVSREKKERFSLILESASTNQTSMYLCASSGTGGVNEKLFFGSGTQLSVL.

The rearrangement links TRBV18 to TRBJ1-2; D uncertain. V was pared by 8 bases and J by 4 bases, with 20 bases between. The V gene's germline CDR1 is KGHSH and CDR2 LQKENI. This CDR3 is 15 amino acids long. This CDR3 is CASTNSPLGGYGYTF. For the CDR3, the DNA is TGTGCCAGCACAAATTCCCCCCTCGGAGGCTATGGCTACACCTTC.

The chain carries TRBV18 and TRBJ2-1; 7 nucleotides match TRBD2. V dropped 0 bases and J dropped 5; count of bases not matched to a gene: 10. This CDR3 region has 17 residues. The V gene's germline CDR1 is KGHSH and CDR2 LQKENI. The DNA of the CDR3 is TGTGCCAGCTCACCACCCGAACGGCTAGCGGTAAACAATGAGCAGTTCTTC. Protein product: CASSPPERLAVNNEQFF.

The rearrangement uses TRBV19 and TRBJ2-1; D remains ambiguous. The germline CDR1 and CDR2 sequences are LNHDA and SQIVND (reference sequence). V lost 0 bases and J 5 bases, leaving 8 bases between the germline ends. CDR3 length: 14 amino acids. CDR3 loop: CASSIEQPNNEQFF. CDR3 coding DNA: TGTGCCAGTAGTATAGAACAGCCGAACAATGAGCAGTTCTTC.

V usage is TRBV2 and J usage is TRBJ1-1; the match to TRBD1 covers 8 bases. With V trimmed by 8 bases and J by 3 bases, 5 bases remained unmatched. The CDR3 loop spans 13 amino acids. Germline V gene data show CDR1 as SNHLY and CDR2 as FYNNEI. The CDR3 here is CASEQQGDTEAFF. In nucleotides, the CDR3 is TGTGCCAGCGAACAACAGGGGGACACTGAAGCTTTCTTT. The variable domain in full, with the rest retrieved from reference TRBV2 and TRBJ1-1, is EPEVTQTPSHQVTQMGQEVILRCVPISNHLYFYWYRQILGQKVEFLVSFYNNEISEKSEIFDDQFSVERPDGSNFTLKIRSTKLEDSAMYFCASEQQGDTEAFFGQGTRLTVV.

This chain uses TRBV7-6 with TRBJ2-7, with TRBD1 matching over 9 bases. V lost 0 bases and J lost 4; bases outside the gene matches: 4. Per germline, CDR1 SGHVS and CDR2 FNYEAQ. The CDR3 is 15 amino acids. CDR3 in amino acids: CASSLAGTGLYEQYF. The CDR3 DNA follows: TGTGCCAGCAGCTTAGCCGGGACAGGGCTATACGAGCAGTACTTC.

The rearrangement links TRBV2 to TRBJ1-6; 7 bases fit TRBD1. The length of the CDR3 is 14 residues. Germline loops: CDR1 SNHLY, CDR2 FYNNEI. V lost 4 bases and J lost 7; bases outside the gene matches: 4. CDR3 bases: TGTGCCAGCAGTGGTCGGGGACAGAATTCACCCCTCCACTTT. The encoded protein is CASSGRGQNSPLHF.

The V and J genes are TRBV20-1 and TRBJ2-7; D remains ambiguous. Between the trimmed V and J ends, which lost 3 bases and 7 bases, there was a span of 10 bases. The CDR3 totals 11 residues. CDR1 DFQATT and CDR2 SNEGSKA come from the germline V gene (reference sequence). Here the CDR3 DNA reads TGCAGTGCTAGTCCAGGTTTTGAGCAGTACTTC. Translating it yields CSASPGFEQYF.

This chain connects TRBV2 to TRBJ1-5; 7 nucleotides agree with TRBD1. J was trimmed by 6 bases and V by 7 bases; bases with no gene match: 12. Looked up from germline, CDR1 is SNHLY and CDR2 is FYNNEI. The CDR3 has 15 residues. The CDR3 loop is CASNINRGSGQPQHF. CDR3 sequence (DNA): TGTGCCAGCAATATCAACAGGGGTTCTGGTCAGCCCCAGCATTTT.

The chain carries TRBV30 and TRBJ2-1, with D maybe TRBD1 (6 bases). Trimming left V 8 bases short and J 4 bases short, with 18 bases between. The germline gives CDR1 GTSNPN, CDR2 SVGIG (reference sequence). The CDR3 length is 14 residues. The chain's CDR3 is CALTLAGVYNEQFF. The DNA for the CDR3 is TGTGCCCTGACCCTAGCAGGGGTTTACAATGAGCAGTTCTTC.

The chain recombines TRBV7-2 with TRBJ2-6, with 10 positions matching TRBD2. This CDR3 comprises 18 residues. Germline V CDR1 and CDR2: SGHTA, FQGNSA. The trim removed 4 bases at V and 0 bases at J, leaving 6 bases unmatched. CDR3 sequence reads: CASSSHSGGASGANVLTF. DNA for the CDR3: TGTGCCAGCAGCTCCCACAGCGGGGGGGCCTCTGGGGCCAACGTCCTGACTTTC.

The V and J genes are TRBV9 and TRBJ2-5; TRBD1 matches 7 bases. CDR3 length: 14 amino acids. The germline gives CDR1 SGDLS, CDR2 YYNGEE. V dropped 2 bases and J dropped 6; count of bases not matched to a gene: 7. CDR3 nucleotides: TGTGCCAGCAGCGTCACAGGGGCAACGAAGACCCAGTACTTC. Translated, it gives CASSVTGATKTQYF.

This chain uses TRBV7-9 with TRBJ2-5, with D perhaps TRBD2 (5 bases). CDR3 length: 14 amino acids. The V gene lost 7 bases and the J gene lost 3 bases, with 15 bases spanning the gap. Germline CDR1 SEHNR, CDR2 FQNEAQ (reference sequence). CDR3 loop: CASILLGEEETQYF. The CDR3 coding sequence is TGTGCCAGCATCCTACTGGGAGAGGAAGAGACCCAGTACTTC.

The chain carries TRBV7-9 and TRBJ2-1; TRBD2 matches 14 bases. V was clipped by 0 bases and J by 6 bases; unmatched bases: 7. Per the germline V gene, CDR1 is SEHNR and CDR2 is FQNEAQ (reference sequence). This CDR3 region has 18 residues. The CDR3 nucleotides are TGTGCCAGCAGCTTAGCGTTGGGACTAGCGGGAGTCGGCAATGAGCAGTTCTTC. Its translation: CASSLALGLAGVGNEQFF.

This chain uses TRBV6-5 with TRBJ2-7; 7 positions match TRBD1. The V gene end was trimmed by 5 bases and the J gene end by 5 bases; junction bases not matched to a gene: 9. Germline assignment: CDR1 MNHEY and CDR2 SVGAGI. The CDR3 extends over 14 amino acids. CDR3 DNA sequence: TGTGCCAGCAGTGATCTCGGACAGGTCCACGAGCAGTACTTC. Translating it yields CASSDLGQVHEQYF.

This chain connects TRBV15 to TRBJ2-6; TRBD2 might be the D (5 bases). The V and J ends lost 4 bases and 2 bases respectively, with 12 bases between them. From germline, CDR1 is LNHNV and CDR2 YYDKDF (reference sequence). CDR3 length: 16 amino acids. The CDR3 spells CATSIWGSAGANVLTF. DNA of the CDR3: TGTGCCACCAGCATTTGGGGTAGCGCTGGGGCCAACGTCCTGACTTTC.

The V and J genes are TRBV9 and TRBJ2-7; 9 bases agree with TRBD2. The junction had 4 bases not matched to a gene; V was cut back by 3 bases and J by 0 bases. Germline V CDR1 and CDR2: SGDLS, YYNGEE. The CDR3 covers 15 residues. CDR3 DNA: TGTGCCAGCAGCGCGAGCGGGAGGAGCTCCTACGAGCAGTACTTC. Protein sequence: CASSASGRSSYEQYF.

The chain employs TRBV6-5 and TRBJ1-2; a weak D match, TRBD1 (5 bases). Trimming took 5 bases from V and 4 from J, leaving 11 bases between them. The CDR3 spans 13 residues. Germline V gene lookup returns CDR1 MNHEY and CDR2 SVGAGI. CDR3 region: CASSNQGGYGYTF. CDR3 coding DNA: TGTGCCAGCAGTAACCAGGGTGGCTATGGCTACACCTTC.

V usage is TRBV18 and J usage is TRBJ1-2; possibly TRBD1 for D (5 bases). The V end was cut by 3 bases, the J end by 1 base, with 9 bases between. CDR3 length equals 14 residues. CDR1 KGHSH and CDR2 LQKENI come from the germline V gene. CDR3 DNA: TGTGCCAGCTCACCCGACAGAAATAACTATGGCTACACCTTC. It specifies CASSPDRNNYGYTF.

The chain has TRBV5-1 and TRBJ1-1; D gene uncertain. CDR3 length equals 13 residues. V was trimmed by 4 bases and J by 0 bases, leaving 7 bases between them. Per germline, CDR1 SGHRS and CDR2 YFSETQ. Here the CDR3 DNA reads TGCGCCAGCAGCAGGGAGGTGAACACTGAAGCTTTCTTT. Its translation is CASSREVNTEAFF.

The rearrangement links TRBV7-9 to TRBJ1-4; TRBD1 matches 7 bases. The length of the CDR3 is 15 residues. The germline V gene has CDR1 SEHNR and CDR2 FQNEAQ (reference sequence). V was clipped by 5 bases and J by 1 base; unmatched bases: 4. This CDR3 is CASSPRTGTNEKLFF. The CDR3 DNA sequence: TGTGCCAGCAGCCCGAGGACAGGAACTAATGAAAAACTGTTTTTT.

The V and J genes are TRBV15 and TRBJ2-5, with 7 bases lining up with TRBD1. CDR1 and CDR2 (germline): LNHNV, YYDKDF (reference sequence). With 5 bases clipped from V and 3 bases from J, the junction kept 3 bases outside the gene matches. The CDR3 totals 13 residues. Here the CDR3 DNA reads TGTGCCACCAGCCGGGACAGAGAAGAGACCCAGTACTTC. This gives the protein CATSRDREETQYF.